This T cell receptor (beta chain) was documented in a study of cytomegalovirus exposure and HLA in healthy donors. In regard to this clone: Its antigen is not known.

The CDR3 runs to 13 residues. The ends lost 4 bases at V and 8 bases at J; junction bases unmatched: 4. Germline assignment: CDR1 LGHNA and CDR2 YSLEER. Points from the study as a whole: Later analysis found that TCR beta chains associated with HLA were more clonally expanded than other, equally common chains.

The PCR employed 60 Vbeta primers together with 13 Jbeta primers. Method: immunoSEQ multiplex PCR; TCRdb's copy keeps in-frame clones and lacks some. The sample comprises more than 95,000 clones, around 76% of which are singletons, and roughly 16% rests with the top ten. Source material: PBMCs. This chain joins TRBV4-3 and TRBJ2-1; 8 bases fit TRBD1. This receptor was taken from a middle-aged man in good health and CMV-seropositive. CDR3 loop: CASSPDRDHEQFF. For the CDR3, the DNA is TGCGCCAGCAGCCCGGACAGGGACCATGAGCAGTTCTTC.